What follows describes a single TCR beta chain. Antigen unknown. The sample is drawn from a study of cytomegalovirus exposure and HLA in healthy donors. Trimming cost V 0 bases and J 5 bases; bases outside gene matches: 7. CDR3 size: 17 residues. The germline gives CDR1 MDHEN, CDR2 SYDVKM. PCR employed 60 Vbeta and 13 Jbeta primers. Method: immunoSEQ multiplex PCR; TCRdb's copy keeps in-frame clones and lacks some. The sample lists under 250,000 clones, around 77% occurring once. Samples came from healthy bone marrow donors. Findings and caveats of the study: TCR association rates varied by HLA locus in a later analysis, with DRB1 highest and HLA-C lowest. The study flagged 150 to 200 TCR beta chains as cytomegalovirus-associated.

The sequence came from a young woman in good health and CMV-seronegative. The chain carries TRBV28 and TRBJ1-5, with 10 nucleotides matching TRBD1. The sample was PBMCs. CDR3 coding DNA: TGTGCCAGCAGTTTATGGGGGACAGGGGTCCTAGATCAGCCCCAGCATTTT. It translates to CASSLWGTGVLDQPQHF.